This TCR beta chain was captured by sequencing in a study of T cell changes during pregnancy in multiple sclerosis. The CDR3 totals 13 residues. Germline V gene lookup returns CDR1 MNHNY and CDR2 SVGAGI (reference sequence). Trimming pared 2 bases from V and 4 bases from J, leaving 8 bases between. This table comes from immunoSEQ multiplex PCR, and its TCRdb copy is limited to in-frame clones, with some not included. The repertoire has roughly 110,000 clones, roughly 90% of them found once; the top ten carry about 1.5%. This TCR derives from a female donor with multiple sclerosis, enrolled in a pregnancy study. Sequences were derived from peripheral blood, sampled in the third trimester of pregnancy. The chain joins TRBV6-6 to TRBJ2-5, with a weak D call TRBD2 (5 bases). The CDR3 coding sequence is TGTGCCAGCAGTTACCGAAGCGGAGAGACCCAGTACTTC. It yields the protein CASSYRSGETQYF.